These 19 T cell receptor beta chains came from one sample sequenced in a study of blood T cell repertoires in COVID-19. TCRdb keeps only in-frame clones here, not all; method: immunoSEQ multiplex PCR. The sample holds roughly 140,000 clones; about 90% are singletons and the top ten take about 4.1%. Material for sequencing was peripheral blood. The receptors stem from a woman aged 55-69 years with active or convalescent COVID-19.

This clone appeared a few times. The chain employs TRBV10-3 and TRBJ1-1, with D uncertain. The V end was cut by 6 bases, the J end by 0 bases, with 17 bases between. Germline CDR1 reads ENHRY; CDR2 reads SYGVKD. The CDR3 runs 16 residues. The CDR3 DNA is TGTGCCATCAGGTCTTTGGGCAGTCTGATGAACACTGAAGCTTTCTTT. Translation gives CAIRSLGSLMNTEAFF.

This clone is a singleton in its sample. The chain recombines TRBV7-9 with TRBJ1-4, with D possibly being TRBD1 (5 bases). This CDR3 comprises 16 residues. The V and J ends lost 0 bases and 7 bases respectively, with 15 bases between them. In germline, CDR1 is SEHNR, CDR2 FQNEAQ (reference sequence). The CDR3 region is CASSLAAGRSSEKLFF. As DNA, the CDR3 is TGTGCCAGCAGCTTAGCGGCAGGGAGGTCGAGTGAAAAACTGTTTTTT. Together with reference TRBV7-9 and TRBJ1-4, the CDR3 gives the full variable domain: DTGVSQNPRHKITKRGQNVTFRCDPISEHNRLYWYRQTLGQGPEFLTYFQNEAQLEKSRLLSDRFSAERPKGSFSTLEIQRTEQGDSAMYLCASSLAAGRSSEKLFFGSGTQLSVL.

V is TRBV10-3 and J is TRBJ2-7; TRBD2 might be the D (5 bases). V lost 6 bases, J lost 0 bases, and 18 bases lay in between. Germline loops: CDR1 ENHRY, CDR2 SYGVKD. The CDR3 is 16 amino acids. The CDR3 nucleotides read TGTGCCATCAGGCCCGCGGGCGGCCGTTCCTCCTACGAGCAGTACTTC. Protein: CAIRPAGGRSSYEQYF.

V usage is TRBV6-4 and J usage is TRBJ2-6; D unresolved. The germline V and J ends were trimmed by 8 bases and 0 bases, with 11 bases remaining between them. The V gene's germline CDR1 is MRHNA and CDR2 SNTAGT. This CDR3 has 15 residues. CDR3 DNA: TGTGCCAGCTCCCCGGTGTTCTCTGGGGCCAACGTCCTGACTTTC. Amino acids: CASSPVFSGANVLTF.

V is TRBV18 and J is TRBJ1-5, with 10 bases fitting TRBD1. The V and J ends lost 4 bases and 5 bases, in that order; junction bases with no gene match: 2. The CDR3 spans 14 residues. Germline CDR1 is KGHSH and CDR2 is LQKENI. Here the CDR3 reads CASSQGTGDQPQHF. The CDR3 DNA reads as TGTGCCAGCTCACAAGGGACAGGGGATCAGCCCCAGCATTTT.

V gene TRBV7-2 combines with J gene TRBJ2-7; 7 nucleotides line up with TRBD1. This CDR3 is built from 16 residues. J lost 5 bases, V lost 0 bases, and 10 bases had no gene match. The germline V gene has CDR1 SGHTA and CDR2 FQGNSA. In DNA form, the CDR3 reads TGTGCCAGCAGCTTAGCAGCGGAACAGGGGATCAACGAGCAGTACTTC. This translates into CASSLAAEQGINEQYF.

The CDR3 nucleotides are TGTGCCAGCCGGCAGGAGAACACCGGGGAGCTGTTTTTT. It translates to CASRQENTGELFF. The rearrangement links TRBV6-4 to TRBJ2-2; D not certain. Germline-derived CDR1 and CDR2 are MRHNA and SNTAGT. Trimming took 8 bases from V and 1 from J, leaving 8 bases between them. The CDR3 is 13 residues long.

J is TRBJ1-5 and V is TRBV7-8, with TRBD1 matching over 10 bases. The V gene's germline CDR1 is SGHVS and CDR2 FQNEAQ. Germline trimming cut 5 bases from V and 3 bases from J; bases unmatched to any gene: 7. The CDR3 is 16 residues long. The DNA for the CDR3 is TGTGCCAGCAGCACCGGGACAGGGGCTCACAATCAGCCCCAGCATTTT. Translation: CASSTGTGAHNQPQHF.

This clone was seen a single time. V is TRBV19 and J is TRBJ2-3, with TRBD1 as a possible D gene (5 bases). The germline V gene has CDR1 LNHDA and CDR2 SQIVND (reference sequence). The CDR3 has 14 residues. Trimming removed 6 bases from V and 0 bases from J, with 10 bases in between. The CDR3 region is CASRVSGSTDTQYF. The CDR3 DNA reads TGTGCCAGTAGGGTGTCAGGGAGCACAGATACGCAGTATTTT.

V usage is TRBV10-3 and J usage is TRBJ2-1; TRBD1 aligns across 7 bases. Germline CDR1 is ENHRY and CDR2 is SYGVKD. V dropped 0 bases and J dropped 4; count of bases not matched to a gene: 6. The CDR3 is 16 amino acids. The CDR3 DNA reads TGTGCCATCAGTGAGTCGAACAGGGGAACTTACAATGAGCAGTTCTTC. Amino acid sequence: CAISESNRGTYNEQFF.

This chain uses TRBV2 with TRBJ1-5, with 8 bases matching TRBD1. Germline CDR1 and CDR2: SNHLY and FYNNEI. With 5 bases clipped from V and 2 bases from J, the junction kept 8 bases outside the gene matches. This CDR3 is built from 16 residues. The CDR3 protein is CASSPPGGLGNQPQHF. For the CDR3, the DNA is TGTGCCAGCAGTCCCCCAGGGGGCTTAGGCAATCAGCCCCAGCATTTT.

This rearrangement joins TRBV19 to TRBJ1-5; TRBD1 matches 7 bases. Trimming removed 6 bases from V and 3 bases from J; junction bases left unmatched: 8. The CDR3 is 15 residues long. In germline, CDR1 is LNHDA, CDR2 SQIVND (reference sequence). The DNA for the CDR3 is TGTGCCAGTAGCAAACAGACAGGGATCAATCAGCCCCAGCATTTT. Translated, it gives CASSKQTGINQPQHF.

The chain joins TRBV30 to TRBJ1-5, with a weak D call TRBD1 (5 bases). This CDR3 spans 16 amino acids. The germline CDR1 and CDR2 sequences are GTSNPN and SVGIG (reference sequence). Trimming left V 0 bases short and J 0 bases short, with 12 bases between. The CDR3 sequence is CAWSVGGADSNQPQHF. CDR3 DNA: TGTGCCTGGAGTGTGGGAGGGGCGGATAGCAATCAGCCCCAGCATTTT. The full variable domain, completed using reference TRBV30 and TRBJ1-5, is SQTIHQWPATLVQPVGSPLSLECTVEGTSNPNLYWYRQAAGRGLQLLFYSVGIGQISSEVPQNLSASRPQDRQFILSSKKLLLSDSGFYLCAWSVGGADSNQPQHFGDGTRLSIL.

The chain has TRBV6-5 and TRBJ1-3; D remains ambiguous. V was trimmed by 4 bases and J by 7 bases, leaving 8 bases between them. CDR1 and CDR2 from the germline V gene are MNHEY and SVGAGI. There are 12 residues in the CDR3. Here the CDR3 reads CASSFGGNTIYF. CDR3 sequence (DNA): TGTGCCAGCAGTTTCGGAGGGAACACCATATATTTT.

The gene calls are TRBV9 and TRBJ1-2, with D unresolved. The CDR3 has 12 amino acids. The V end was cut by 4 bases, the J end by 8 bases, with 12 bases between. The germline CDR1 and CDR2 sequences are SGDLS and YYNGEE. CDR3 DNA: TGTGCCAGCAGCCCGGTGGTCTTGGGCTACACCTTC. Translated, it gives CASSPVVLGYTF.

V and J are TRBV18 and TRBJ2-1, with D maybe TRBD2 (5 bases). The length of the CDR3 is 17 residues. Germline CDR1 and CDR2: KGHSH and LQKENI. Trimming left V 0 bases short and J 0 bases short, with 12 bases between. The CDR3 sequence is CASSPPYGESSYNEQFF. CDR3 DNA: TGTGCCAGCTCACCACCGTACGGGGAGAGCTCCTACAATGAGCAGTTCTTC.

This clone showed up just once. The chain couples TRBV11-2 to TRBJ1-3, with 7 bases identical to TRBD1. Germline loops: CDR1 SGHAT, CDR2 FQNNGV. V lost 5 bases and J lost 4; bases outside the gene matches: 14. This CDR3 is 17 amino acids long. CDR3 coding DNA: TGTGCCAGCAGCACCCACAGGGGCCCAATAGGAGGAAACACCATATATTTT. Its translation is CASSTHRGPIGGNTIYF. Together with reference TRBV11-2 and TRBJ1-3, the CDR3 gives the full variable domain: EAGVAQSPRYKIIEKRQSVAFWCNPISGHATLYWYQQILGQGPKLLIQFQNNGVVDDSQLPKDRFSAERLKGVDSTLKIQPAKLEDSAVYLCASSTHRGPIGGNTIYFGEGSWLTVV.

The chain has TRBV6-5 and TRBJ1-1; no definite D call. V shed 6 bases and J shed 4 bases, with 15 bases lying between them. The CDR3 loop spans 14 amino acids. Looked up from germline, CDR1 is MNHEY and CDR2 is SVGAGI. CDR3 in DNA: TGTGCCAGCAGAGAGACTGAAGGGAGCACTGAAGCTTTCTTT. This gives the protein CASRETEGSTEAFF.

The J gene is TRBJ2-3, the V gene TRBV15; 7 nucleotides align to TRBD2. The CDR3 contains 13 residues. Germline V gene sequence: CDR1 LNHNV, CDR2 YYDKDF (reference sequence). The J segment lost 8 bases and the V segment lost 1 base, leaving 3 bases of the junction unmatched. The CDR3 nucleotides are TGTGCCACCAGCAGAGCCAGGGAGGGTACGCAGTATTTT. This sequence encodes CATSRAREGTQYF.